The entry below gives a single TCR beta chain sequence along with its context. Its cognate antigen is unknown. The entry originates in a study of long-term antiretroviral therapy in people with HIV. Study-level points and caveats: Post-treatment diversity went higher with ART but stayed below transplant donor controls. There were no data on ART adherence, viral resistance or therapy changes, a gap that limits inferences about post-ART repertoire changes. Older ART regimens may have been in use when blood was drawn between about 2004 and 2018.

Among participants with HIV, every one received treatment in the United States. Running of the v3.0 immunoSEQ assay took place at survey level. The protocol was immunoSEQ multiplex PCR, while the TCRdb copy is restricted to in-frame clones and leaves out a portion. This table holds tens of thousands of clones, about 97% found once. This CDR3 has 13 residues. Germline values: CDR1 MNHNY, CDR2 SVGAGI (reference sequence). The ends were cut back, 7 bases at V and 2 bases at J, with 12 bases in the middle. The sequence derives from a young man with HIV. This rearrangement joins TRBV6-6 to TRBJ2-7; D perhaps matches TRBD1 (6 bases). The sample here was unsorted PBMCs, taken 6.9 years after starting antiretroviral therapy. The CDR3 sequence: CASTLEGAYEQYF. CDR3 sequence (DNA): TGTGCCAGCACCCTTGAGGGGGCCTACGAGCAGTACTTC.